These 28 T cell receptor beta chains came from one sample sequenced in a study of regulatory T cells in long-lasting Graves disease. Relying on iRepertoire HTBI primers and Arm-PCR of CDR3 regions, the team built TCR beta libraries. TCRdb processed the multiplex PCR reads anew with MiXCR; each CDR3 protein has one entry. The table lists 400,000 to 550,000 distinct CDR3 sequences, about a sixth of them singletons. The time point was: newly diagnosed GD, antithyroid drugs for less than 3 months. Extracted RNA from PBMCs served as the source of the TCR library. The same data also contributed to another study, on T cells in Graves' hyperthyroidism and ophthalmopathy.

Material: peripheral blood mononuclear cells (PBMCs), obtained at new diagnosis, from a patient treated with antithyroid drugs. These receptor sequences come from a woman in her 30s with Graves disease.

The genes are TRBV10-3 and TRBJ1-1; 10 bases are shared with TRBD1. V was clipped by 0 bases and J by 5 bases; unmatched bases: 3. Germline V CDR1 and CDR2: ENHRY, SYGVKD. This CDR3 has 15 residues. The CDR3 loop is CAISESGQGKTEAFF. DNA of the CDR3: TGTGCCATCAGTGAGTCGGGACAGGGGAAGACTGAAGCTTTCTTT.

V gene TRBV9 combines with J gene TRBJ2-7; 8 bases match TRBD1. CDR1 SGDLS and CDR2 YYNGEE come from the germline V gene. Trimming took 3 bases from V and 3 from J; bases not matched to a gene: 2. This CDR3 contains 13 residues. CDR3 sequence (DNA): TGTGCCAGCAGCGGGGACAGGCACTACGAGCAGTACTTC. It codes for CASSGDRHYEQYF. Full variable domain (missing parts from reference TRBV9 and TRBJ2-7): DSGVTQTPKHLITATGQRVTLRCSPRSGDLSVYWYQQSLDQGLQFLIQYYNGEERAKGNILERFSAQQFPDLHSELNLSSLELGDSALYFCASSGDRHYEQYFGPGTRLTVT.

Concerning this clonotype: A much larger clone lies one base from this, so it may be a read error. The chain has TRBV5-6 and TRBJ1-4; D gene ambiguous. V lost 7 bases and J 7 bases, leaving 11 bases between the germline ends. The CDR3 totals 12 residues. From germline, CDR1 is SGHDT and CDR2 YYEEEE. CDR3 in amino acids: CASGIDGEKLFF. The DNA of the CDR3 is TGTGCCAGCGGCATCGACGGTGAAAAACTGTTTTTT. Combining the CDR3 with reference TRBV5-6 and TRBJ1-4 gives the whole variable domain DAGVTQSPTHLIKTRGQQVTLRCSPKSGHDTVSWYQQALGQGPQFIFQYYEEEERQRGNFPDRFSGHQFPNYSSELNVNALLLGDSALYLCASGIDGEKLFFGSGTQLSVL.

This clonotype was detected many times. This chain uses TRBV9 with TRBJ1-1; maybe TRBD1 (6 bases). The CDR3 extends over 15 amino acids. From germline, CDR1 is SGDLS and CDR2 YYNGEE. Trimming stripped 3 bases from V and 10 bases from J, with 22 bases between. For the CDR3, the DNA is TGTGCCAGCAGCGCGGGTTTCGGATGGACAGCGAGAGCTTTCTTT. This codes for CASSAGFGWTARAFF.

In its sample, this clonotype was seen a few times. The J gene is TRBJ2-1, the V gene TRBV19, with 10 bases aligning to TRBD1. The trim removed 6 bases at V and 8 bases at J, leaving 13 bases unmatched. The V gene's germline CDR1 is LNHDA and CDR2 SQIVND (reference sequence). This CDR3 contains 16 residues. CDR3 sequence: CASRHNPRQGADEQFF. The DNA for the CDR3 is TGTGCCAGTAGGCACAATCCTAGACAGGGGGCAGATGAGCAGTTCTTC.

J is TRBJ1-3 and V is TRBV4-2; D call uncertain. V was trimmed by 0 bases and J by 6 bases, leaving 12 bases between them. Germline-derived CDR1 and CDR2 are LGHNA and YNFKEQ. The CDR3 extends over 15 amino acids. The CDR3 nucleotides are TGTGCCAGCAGCCAAGAATTATTACTGCAAAACACCATATATTTT. Translated, it gives CASSQELLLQNTIYF.

This clonotype was picked up a small number of times. One end of the junction varies from germline; a read error may be responsible. The chain has TRBV4-1 and TRBJ2-3, with TRBD2 matching 11 bases. There are 16 residues in the CDR3. Germline V gene data show CDR1 as MGHRA and CDR2 as YSYEKL. The CDR3 nucleotides are TGCGCCAGCAGACAAGTAGCGGGAGGGAGGGGAGATACGCAGTATTTT. Protein product: CASRQVAGGRGDTQYF.

In DNA form, the CDR3 reads TGTGCCTTGACGACAGGGGGTTCCTACGAGCAGTACTTC. As protein: CALTTGGSYEQYF. The V call is TRBV30, the J call TRBJ2-7; TRBD1 agrees at 9 bases. Germline CDR1 reads GTSNPN; CDR2 reads SVGIG (reference sequence). V was pared by 7 bases and J by 1 base, with 5 bases of the junction left unmatched. This CDR3 comprises 13 residues.

This clonotype was picked up many times. Written as DNA, the CDR3 is TGTGCCAGCACCATACCTGGGACTAGATACAATGAGCAGTTCTTC. Amino acid sequence: CASTIPGTRYNEQFF. V usage is TRBV7-8 and J usage is TRBJ2-1; 8 bases align to TRBD2. The J segment lost 4 bases and the V segment lost 7 bases, leaving 9 bases of the junction unmatched. This CDR3 has 15 residues. Per the germline V gene, CDR1 is SGHVS and CDR2 is FQNEAQ.

This clonotype was seen at least ten times. The gene calls are TRBV5-1 and TRBJ1-4; 11 nucleotides agree with TRBD1. With 0 bases clipped from V and 7 bases from J, the junction kept 5 bases outside the gene matches. Germline assignment: CDR1 SGHRS and CDR2 YFSETQ. The CDR3 totals 16 residues. CDR3 bases: TGCGCCAGCAGCTTGGCCCCGGGACAGGGGGGTGAAAAACTGTTTTTT. Protein product: CASSLAPGQGGEKLFF.

This clonotype was counted only a few times. V is TRBV5-1 and J is TRBJ1-1; TRBD1 agrees at 9 bases. CDR1 is SGHRS, CDR2 YFSETQ, per germline. V was pared by 0 bases and J by 0 bases, with 9 bases of the junction left unmatched. The CDR3 length is 18 residues. In DNA, the CDR3 is TGCGCCAGCAGCTTGGCCTCCGGGACAGGGTCGATGAACACTGAAGCTTTCTTT. Its translation is CASSLASGTGSMNTEAFF.

This clonotype has a handful of counts. The chain is built from TRBV20-1 and TRBJ2-6, with TRBD2 matching 14 bases. This CDR3 comprises 18 residues. CDR1 DFQATT and CDR2 SNEGSKA come from the germline V gene (reference sequence). The V segment lost 2 bases and the J segment 3 bases; nucleotides outside the gene matches: 6. The CDR3 loop is CSARRGLAGAGGANVLTF. In DNA, the CDR3 is TGCAGTGCTAGAAGGGGACTAGCGGGAGCCGGTGGGGCCAACGTCCTGACTTTC.

The chain combines TRBV20-1 with TRBJ2-1; 14 bases fit TRBD2. CDR1 and CDR2 (germline): DFQATT, SNEGSKA (reference sequence). Trimming took 4 bases from V and 8 from J; bases not matched to a gene: 7. The CDR3 has 15 residues. This CDR3 reads CSATRTSGRRDEQFF. The CDR3 DNA reads as TGCAGTGCTACCCGGACTAGCGGGAGGAGGGATGAGCAGTTCTTC.

This clonotype appeared once. A single base is all that separates this from a far larger clone, so a read error is likely. The gene calls are TRBV7-2 and TRBJ2-1; 7 bases fit TRBD1. Germline-derived CDR1 and CDR2 are SGHTA and FQGNSA. The CDR3 is 14 residues long. J gave up 13 bases and V 5 bases, and 14 bases lay outside the gene matches. CDR3 sequence (DNA): TGTGCCAGCAGCCCAGACAGGGCCATAGAGACCCAGTTCTTC. This gives the protein CASSPDRAIETQFF.

Many counts were recorded for this clonotype. The chain joins TRBV20-1 to TRBJ2-1, with 13 positions matching TRBD2. Germline CDR1 is DFQATT and CDR2 is SNEGSKA (reference sequence). Unmatched junction bases numbered 14, after V lost 5 bases and J lost 10 bases. There are 16 residues in the CDR3. CDR3 sequence reads: CSAPLQLAGGSWEQFF. In nucleotides, the CDR3 is TGCAGTGCTCCCCTCCAACTAGCGGGAGGGTCTTGGGAGCAGTTCTTC.

This clonotype turned up a few times. The rearrangement links TRBV6-2 or TRBV6-3 to TRBJ2-1; possibly TRBD2 for D (6 bases). V was pared by 6 bases and J by 8 bases, with 17 bases between. Germline lookup yields CDR1 MNHEY and CDR2 SVGEGT. The CDR3 is 14 amino acids. CDR3 region: CASSPSGDWYEQFF. As DNA, the CDR3 is TGTGCCAGCAGCCCCTCGGGAGATTGGTATGAGCAGTTCTTC.

This clonotype turned up a few times. The J gene is TRBJ2-5, the V gene TRBV20-1, with D hard to call. Germline CDR1 reads DFQATT; CDR2 reads SNEGSKA (reference sequence). V was clipped by 8 bases and J by 1 base, with 11 bases between them. The CDR3 contains 12 residues. The CDR3 protein is CSCGSPQETQYF. CDR3 DNA: TGCAGTTGTGGGTCTCCCCAAGAGACCCAGTACTTC.

J is TRBJ2-2 and V is TRBV19; maybe TRBD2 (5 bases). Trimming stripped 8 bases from V and 4 bases from J, with 17 bases between. Germline-derived CDR1 and CDR2 are LNHDA and SQIVND (reference sequence). This CDR3 region has 15 residues. The CDR3 sequence: CASSKRAEVTGELFF. The CDR3 region has the DNA TGTGCCAGTTCGAAGAGGGCGGAGGTCACCGGGGAGCTGTTTTTT. The full variable domain, in which reference TRBV19 and TRBJ2-2 provide the parts outside the CDR3, is DGGITQSPKYLFRKEGQNVTLSCEQNLNHDAMYWYRQDPGQGLRLIYYSQIVNDFQKGDIAEGYSVSREKKESFPLTVTSAQKNPTAFYLCASSKRAEVTGELFFGEGSRLTVL.

This clonotype has only a few counts. The rearrangement uses TRBV9 and TRBJ2-2; 8 positions match TRBD2. Germline CDR1 and CDR2: SGDLS and YYNGEE. The V segment lost 0 bases and the J segment 0 bases; nucleotides outside the gene matches: 1. The CDR3 covers 16 residues. CDR3 sequence reads: CASSVVSGTNTGELFF. DNA for the CDR3: TGTGCCAGCAGCGTAGTTAGCGGGACGAACACCGGGGAGCTGTTTTTT.

In its sample, this clonotype was seen many times. This chain uses TRBV28 with TRBJ1-1, with 7 bases aligning to TRBD1. The germline CDR1 and CDR2 sequences are MDHEN and SYDVKM. This CDR3 comprises 13 residues. Unmatched junction bases numbered 3, after V lost 4 bases and J lost 4 bases. Here the CDR3 DNA reads TGTGCCAGCAGTTACAGGGGAATCACTGAAGCTTTCTTT. It translates to CASSYRGITEAFF.

In this sample, this clonotype turned up many times. Here the CDR3 reads CASSLVGGDEQFF. Here the CDR3 DNA reads TGTGCCAGCAGTTTGGTGGGGGGGGATGAGCAGTTCTTC. This rearrangement joins TRBV28 to TRBJ2-1; 7 bases agree with TRBD2. Germline V gives CDR1 MDHEN, CDR2 SYDVKM. The trim removed 3 bases at V and 8 bases at J, leaving 4 bases unmatched. The CDR3 has 13 residues.

The chain has TRBV7-9 and TRBJ2-1, with 10 bases identical to TRBD1. V lost 0 bases and J lost 10; bases outside the gene matches: 6. The CDR3 contains 15 residues. The germline V gene has CDR1 SEHNR and CDR2 FQNEAQ (reference sequence). In DNA form, the CDR3 reads TGTGCCAGCAGCTTAGCGCGGGACAGGGGTTGGGAGCAGTTCTTC. Translation gives CASSLARDRGWEQFF.

This clonotype was recorded at least ten times. The V and J genes are TRBV20-1 and TRBJ2-7; 8 nucleotides agree with TRBD2. CDR3 length: 15 residues. Germline CDR1 DFQATT, CDR2 SNEGSKA (reference sequence). J lost 5 bases, V lost 1 base, and 10 bases had no gene match. CDR3 sequence reads: CSARGPGGGDHEQYF. The DNA of the CDR3 is TGCAGTGCTAGAGGCCCCGGGGGGGGTGACCACGAGCAGTACTTC.

This clonotype was counted many times. This chain joins TRBV7-2 and TRBJ2-3, with a weak D call TRBD2 (5 bases). V lost 8 bases, J lost 6 bases, and 21 bases lay in between. In germline, CDR1 is SGHTA, CDR2 FQGNSA. There are 15 residues in the CDR3. The CDR3 region is CASAPSAREVDTQYF. Written as DNA, the CDR3 is TGTGCCAGCGCTCCGTCGGCTCGGGAAGTGGATACGCAGTATTTT.

Ten or more counts support this clonotype. The chain recombines TRBV6-1 with TRBJ2-1; D is unclear. Trimming left V 7 bases short and J 0 bases short, with 13 bases between. This CDR3 spans 15 amino acids. CDR1 and CDR2 (germline): MNHNS, SASEGT. The CDR3 region is CASTSQRNSYNEQFF. The CDR3 DNA follows: TGTGCCAGCACCTCGCAGAGGAACTCCTACAATGAGCAGTTCTTC.

A single count supports this clonotype. The rearrangement links TRBV6-1 to TRBJ2-7; perhaps TRBD2 as D (5 bases). Trimming shortened V by 4 bases and J by 4 bases, and 11 bases separated the two germline ends. Germline values: CDR1 MNHNS, CDR2 SASEGT. The CDR3 covers 13 residues. CDR3 DNA: TGTGCCAGCAGTGTCGGCGGGCGGTACGAGCAGTACTTC. Translating it yields CASSVGGRYEQYF.

J is TRBJ2-2 and V is TRBV19, with 7 positions matching TRBD2. CDR1 LNHDA and CDR2 SQIVND come from the germline V gene (reference sequence). Trimming at V came to 2 bases and at J to 4 bases, leaving 4 bases not matched to a gene. The CDR3 has 15 amino acids. The CDR3 region has the DNA TGTGCCAGTAGTATATCGGGGACTATCACCGGGGAGCTGTTTTTT. This codes for CASSISGTITGELFF.

This rearrangement joins TRBV10-3 to TRBJ2-3; D might be TRBD1 or TRBD2, each matching 5 bases. Germline CDR1 and CDR2: ENHRY and SYGVKD. Trimming left V 7 bases short and J 3 bases short, with 17 bases between. The length of the CDR3 is 15 residues. In nucleotides, the CDR3 is TGTGCCATCACCCAAGGGGCGACGGGAACAGATACGCAGTATTTT. The encoded protein is CAITQGATGTDTQYF.